The source of this T cell receptor (beta chain) is a study of T-cell memory formation after mild COVID-19. Findings and caveats of the study: The main location of contracting CD4+ clones was CM and EM, and that of contracting CD8+ clones was EMRA.

Trimming shortened V by 0 bases and J by 3 bases, and 12 bases separated the two germline ends. Germline CDR1 and CDR2: MNHEY and SVGAGI. This CDR3 comprises 15 residues. Regarding this clonotype: Antigen specificity is unknown.

TCRdb called the 5' RACE reads again in MiXCR, with one record for every CDR3 protein. Seen here are approximately 180,000 distinct CDR3 sequences, 16% observed once, and the top ten hold approximately 2.1%. The chain couples TRBV6-5 to TRBJ2-7; D call uncertain. Sequences were obtained from PBMCs or a T cell subset sorted from them (not recorded which). The receptor comes from an adult woman who had mild COVID-19 (a few samples of this study predate the infection). Cell type and time point are not known. The CDR3 DNA follows: TGTGCCAGCAGTTACTCGATAGGGTTCAACTACGAGCAGTACTTC. Translation: CASSYSIGFNYEQYF.